The 3 T cell receptor beta chains listed next were all sequenced from one sample in a study of siplizumab effects on memory and regulatory T cells. Repertoires were generated with immunoSEQ multiplex PCR, while TCRdb's copy carries only in-frame clones and drops some. The data hold 99,000 or so clones, with around 94% observed a single time. The sample comprised non-Treg CD4+ T cells sorted from blood. All receptors derive from a human donor in good health.

The genes are TRBV5-8 and TRBJ1-2; D is unclear. Deletions cut 4 bases from V and 4 bases from J, with 11 bases between. The CDR3 loop spans 13 amino acids. Germline values: CDR1 SGHTS, CDR2 YDEGEE. The CDR3 loop reads CASSPDRIYGYTF. The CDR3, as DNA: TGTGCCAGCAGCCCGGACCGTATCTATGGCTACACCTTC.

V gene TRBV1 combines with J gene TRBJ2-1; TRBD2, the table's D call, was not compared with the DNA. TRBV1 is an annotated pseudogene. CDR3 length: 17 amino acids. CDR3 DNA sequence: TGCACCAGCAGCCAAGATGGACTACCGAAGCCGAACAATGAGCAGTTCTTC. It yields the protein CTSSQDGLPKPNNEQFF.

This clone was seen a handful of times. The chain recombines TRBV6-7 with TRBJ1-2; D remains ambiguous. TRBV6-7 is labeled an ORF, and its function is uncertain. The CDR3 covers 13 residues. The V end was cut by 10 bases, the J end by 6 bases, with 18 bases between. The CDR3 spells CATLNPGYDGYTF. The CDR3 bases are TGTGCCACCTTAAACCCTGGTTATGATGGCTACACCTTC.